The clone carrying this T cell receptor beta chain was seen a handful of times. As yet, its antigen is unknown. Researchers attached unique molecular identifiers to individual cDNA molecules. MiXCR, applied by TCRdb to the 5' RACE reads, yields one record per CDR3 protein. This table holds approximately 79,000 distinct CDR3 sequences, 9.5% to 15% found once. The ends were cut back, 3 bases at V and 0 bases at J, with 9 bases in the middle. The CDR3 has 14 residues. Germline-derived CDR1 and CDR2 are DFQATT and SNEGSKA (reference sequence). The data derive from a study of early T cells in non-severe SARS-CoV-2 infection. General study points: VDJdb matching favored anti-spike CD8 responses, missing private and CD4 specificities.

The sequenced sample consisted of whole blood. The TCR sequence derives from an adult who was a healthcare worker with PCR-confirmed SARS-CoV-2 infection or an uninfected control (not recorded which). The chain employs TRBV20-1 and TRBJ2-1; D unclear. The CDR3 DNA reads as TGCAGTGCTAGTCCGGGCCCCTCCTACAATGAGCAGTTCTTC. Translation gives CSASPGPSYNEQFF.